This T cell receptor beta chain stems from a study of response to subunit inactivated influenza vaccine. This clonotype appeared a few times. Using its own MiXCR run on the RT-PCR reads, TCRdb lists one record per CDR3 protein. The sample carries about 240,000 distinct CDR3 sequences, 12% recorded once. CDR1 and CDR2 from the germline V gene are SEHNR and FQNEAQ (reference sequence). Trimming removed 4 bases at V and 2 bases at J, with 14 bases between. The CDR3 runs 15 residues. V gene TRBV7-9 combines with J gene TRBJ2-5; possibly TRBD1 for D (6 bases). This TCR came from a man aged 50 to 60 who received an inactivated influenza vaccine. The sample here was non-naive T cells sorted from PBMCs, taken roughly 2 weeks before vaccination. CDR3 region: CASSSISTGQETQYF. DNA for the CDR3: TGTGCCAGCAGCTCGATTTCGACAGGTCAAGAGACCCAGTACTTC.